These 22 T cell receptor delta chains were sequenced from one sample in a study of gamma-delta T cells after stem cell transplantation. TCRdb called clones anew from the RT-PCR reads with CATT. This sample has thousands of delta-chain clones; 25% occur once, and the top ten carry 7.3%. Material for sequencing was gamma-delta T cells. These receptors were taken from a human donor. It is not recorded whose cells these are; they may come from a transplant donor.

In this sample, this clone is medium-sized. Other DNA sequences in this sample translate to the same CDR3. V gene TRDV3 combines with J gene TRDJ1, with TRDD3 matching 8 bases. The CDR3 covers 18 residues. From germline, CDR1 is TVYSNPD and CDR2 GDNSRS (reference sequence). V dropped 1 base and J dropped 3; count of bases not matched to a gene: 19. This chain's CDR3 is CAFTPCLPLLGVADKLIF. CDR3 in DNA: TGTGCCTTTACCCCCTGCCTCCCTCTACTGGGGGTTGCCGATAAACTCATCTTT.

The rearrangement joins TRDV1 to TRDJ1; D may be TRDD3 (7 bases). This CDR3 contains 21 residues. From germline, CDR1 is TSWWSYY and CDR2 QGS. V was shortened by 0 bases and J by 0 bases, with 26 bases between the two germline ends. CDR3 loop: CALGELPSYGIGGPYTDKLIF. In DNA, the CDR3 is TGTGCTCTTGGGGAACTGCCCTCCTACGGTATTGGGGGACCGTACACCGATAAACTCATCTTT.

This clone has more than one count but fewer than ten. A much larger clone sits a single nucleotide away, making a read error possible. V is TRDV2 and J is TRDJ3; 11 bases align to TRDD3. V lost 0 bases and J lost 5; bases outside the gene matches: 11. Germline-derived CDR1 and CDR2 are GEAIGNYY and EKD. The CDR3 has 20 residues. For the CDR3, the DNA is TGTGCCTGTGACACCGGAGTGGGGGATACGCGGCCCAGGGACACCCGACAGATGTTTTTC. Amino acid sequence: CACDTGVGDTRPRDTRQMFF.

Points on this clone: A read error may be the cause here, since a much bigger clone is one base away. Other DNA sequences within the sample encode an identical CDR3. The chain is built from TRDV2 and TRDJ3; 8 bases are a match to TRDD3. The J segment lost 0 bases and the V segment lost 1 base, leaving 7 bases of the junction unmatched. This CDR3 is built from 19 residues. Germline V lookup: CDR1 GEAIGNYY, CDR2 EKD. Here the CDR3 reads CACDTAYWGSSWDTRQMFF. The CDR3 DNA sequence: TGTGCCTGTGACACAGCGTACTGGGGGTCCTCCTGGGACACCCGACAGATGTTTTTC.

As concerns this clone: A much larger clone differs from this one at a single base, so this may be a read error. This chain connects TRDV2 to TRDJ3; 11 bases agree with TRDD3. The CDR3 covers 19 residues. Germline CDR1 GEAIGNYY, CDR2 EKD. V lost 2 bases, J lost 1 base, and 6 bases stayed unmatched. The CDR3 DNA sequence: TGTGCCTGTGACAGTGGGGGATACGCAGTATCCTGGGACACCCGACAGATGTTTTTC. As protein: CACDSGGYAVSWDTRQMFF.

This clone was counted between two and nine times. The chain uses TRDV1 and TRDJ1; 9 positions match TRDD2. The CDR3 covers 23 residues. Germline CDR1 TSWWSYY, CDR2 QGS. V was pared by 1 base and J by 4 bases, with 28 bases of the junction left unmatched. In DNA form, the CDR3 reads TGTGCTCTTGGGGAACCCGCCCCTTCCTACAAGAGAGGGGTTGGGATTTTTAGCGATAAACTCATCTTT. Its protein is CALGEPAPSYKRGVGIFSDKLIF.

This clone was found a few times. The chain has TRDV2 and TRDJ3, with D perhaps matching TRDD3 (6 bases). The V and J ends lost 4 bases and 0 bases respectively, with 21 bases between them. There are 20 residues in the CDR3. Germline values: CDR1 GEAIGNYY, CDR2 EKD. The CDR3 loop is CACDRLGGDGASWDTRQMFF. CDR3 in DNA: TGTGCCTGTGATCGACTTGGGGGCGATGGGGCCTCCTGGGACACCCGACAGATGTTTTTC.

By share of the sample, this clone is large. The CDR3 is CACDTVRCTGGYRNTDKLIF. The CDR3 nucleotides read TGTGCCTGTGACACCGTGCGGTGTACTGGGGGATACAGGAACACCGATAAACTCATCTTT. V gene TRDV2 combines with J gene TRDJ1; 12 bases are a match to TRDD3. Germline V gene lookup returns CDR1 GEAIGNYY and CDR2 EKD. CDR3 length: 20 residues. J lost 0 bases, V lost 0 bases, and 13 bases had no gene match.

This clone is labeled medium-sized. V usage is TRDV1 and J usage is TRDJ2, with D tentatively TRDD3 (5 bases). The germline gives CDR1 TSWWSYY, CDR2 QGS. This CDR3 comprises 17 residues. The germline V and J ends were trimmed by 7 bases and 0 bases, with 18 bases remaining between them. The CDR3 loop reads CALENYVTGSLTAQLFF. The CDR3 DNA reads as TGTGCTCTTGAGAACTACGTAACTGGATCTTTGACAGCACAACTCTTCTTT.

In its sample, this clone is large. V gene TRDV2 combines with J gene TRDJ1, with 7 bases lining up with TRDD3. After removal of 4 bases from V and 2 bases from J, the junction contained 12 bases not matched to a gene. Germline assignment: CDR1 GEAIGNYY and CDR2 EKD. This CDR3 has 16 amino acids. CDR3 nucleotides: TGTGCCTGTGAAGCTGGGGGTCACAAGAGTACCGATAAACTCATCTTT. Translation gives CACEAGGHKSTDKLIF.

A word on this clone: A junction end diverges from the germline sequence, so it may reflect a read error. The rearrangement links TRDV1 to TRDJ1, with D possibly being TRDD2 or TRDD3 (7 bases each). The CDR3 contains 25 residues. Germline CDR1 reads TSWWSYY; CDR2 reads QGS. As DNA, the CDR3 is TGTGCTCTTGGGGGACGCCCGCTTTTTCCTACGGTTGGCTGGGGGTGCTCACTTCCAACCGGTAAACTCATCTTT. This translates into CALGGRPLFPTVGWGCSLPTGKLIF.

Of note for this clone: A single base separates this from a much larger clone, so it may be a read error. The CDR3 spells CACDRRQSGTSSWGYAADKLIF. CDR3 nucleotides: TGTGCCTGTGACAGAAGACAATCAGGCACTTCCTCCTGGGGATACGCGGCCGATAAACTCATCTTT. The V gene is TRDV2, the J gene TRDJ1, with TRDD3 matching over 9 bases. This CDR3 spans 22 amino acids. The trim removed 2 bases at V and 3 bases at J, leaving 27 bases unmatched. Looked up from germline, CDR1 is GEAIGNYY and CDR2 is EKD.

By share of the sample, this clone is medium-sized. The chain is built from TRDV1 and TRDJ1; 12 bases agree with TRDD3. CDR3 size: 18 residues. Trimming took 3 bases from V and 4 from J; bases not matched to a gene: 12. Per germline, CDR1 TSWWSYY and CDR2 QGS. CDR3 bases: TGTGCTCTTGGGGAGCTCTACCCTGGGGGATACGCTGACGATAAACTCATCTTT. Protein sequence: CALGELYPGGYADDKLIF.

In this sample, this clone is medium-sized. The chain has TRDV1 and TRDJ1, with D possibly called TRDD1 or TRDD3 (5 bases each). Trimming removed 2 bases from V and 4 bases from J, with 26 bases in between. The CDR3 has 19 residues. Germline V gene sequence: CDR1 TSWWSYY, CDR2 QGS. The CDR3 bases are TGTGCTCTTGGGGAATTTCCACCATGGGGACCGAAATGGCGCGATAAACTCATCTTT. Protein product: CALGEFPPWGPKWRDKLIF.

The chain is built from TRDV1 and TRDJ1, with 12 bases that match TRDD3. The trim removed 1 base at V and 0 bases at J, leaving 18 bases unmatched. The CDR3 has 22 residues. CDR1 TSWWSYY and CDR2 QGS come from the germline V gene. The CDR3 is CALGERPFLHWGIPPYTDKLIF. In nucleotides, the CDR3 is TGTGCTCTTGGGGAACGCCCGTTCCTACACTGGGGGATACCTCCCTACACCGATAAACTCATCTTT.

This clone is medium-sized. CDR3 residues: CALGEGAGIRCTDKLIF. CDR3 DNA: TGTGCTCTTGGGGAAGGCGCGGGGATACGCTGCACCGATAAACTCATCTTT. This chain links TRDV1 with TRDJ1; 9 positions match TRDD3. Germline CDR1 is TSWWSYY and CDR2 is QGS. This CDR3 region has 17 residues. The J segment lost 1 base and the V segment lost 2 bases, leaving 8 bases of the junction unmatched.

As for this clone: A much larger clonotype is one base distant, so this may be a read error. V and J are TRDV2 and TRDJ3; 11 nucleotides agree with TRDD3. Germline values: CDR1 GEAIGNYY, CDR2 EKD. This CDR3 has 20 amino acids. In nucleotides, the CDR3 is TGTGCCTGTGACACCGGAGTGGGGGATACGCGGCCCTGGAACACCCGACAGATGTTTTTC. Amino acid sequence: CACDTGVGDTRPWNTRQMFF.

The chain uses TRDV1 and TRDJ1, with TRDD3 matching 11 bases. The CDR3 length is 21 residues. After removal of 3 bases from V and 1 base from J, the junction contained 19 bases not matched to a gene. In germline, CDR1 is TSWWSYY, CDR2 QGS. The CDR3 protein is CALGDPCRTFLGDTGTDKLIF. Here the CDR3 DNA reads TGTGCTCTTGGGGACCCCTGCAGAACTTTTCTGGGGGATACTGGCACCGATAAACTCATCTTT.

Note on this clone: This clone may be a read error of a much larger clone one base away. The same CDR3 also results from other DNA sequences found in this sample. The chain recombines TRDV2 with TRDJ3; D is unclear. Germline V gene lookup returns CDR1 GEAIGNYY and CDR2 EKD. The germline V and J ends were trimmed by 3 bases and 0 bases, with 14 bases remaining between them. CDR3 length: 18 amino acids. The chain's CDR3 is CACDSRGCSSWDTRQMFF. For the CDR3, the DNA is TGTGCCTGTGACTCCCGCGGATGCAGCTCCTGGGACACCCGACAGATGTTTTTC.

This clone was counted a few times. The chain employs TRDV2 and TRDJ3, with D uncertain. V lost 1 base to trimming and J lost 0 bases, with 18 bases between them. The CDR3 length is 20 residues. Germline V gene data show CDR1 as GEAIGNYY and CDR2 as EKD. CDR3 coding DNA: TGTGCCTGTGACACGGGTAGGGACACCTCAAGCTCCTGGGACACCCGACAGATGTTTTTC. Translated, it gives CACDTGRDTSSSWDTRQMFF.

This sequence joins TRDV1 and TRDJ2, with 9 positions matching TRDD2. CDR1 is TSWWSYY and CDR2 is QGS in the germline V gene. After removal of 3 bases from V and 1 base from J, the junction contained 24 bases not matched to a gene. This CDR3 is built from 23 residues. For the CDR3, the DNA is TGTGCTCTTGGGGACTGGGCCTTCCTACTTTCGTGTTATACACGCTGTTTGACAGCACAACTCTTCTTT. Translating it yields CALGDWAFLLSCYTRCLTAQLFF.

This clone has more than one count but fewer than ten. The chain uses TRDV1 and TRDJ1; 10 nucleotides align to TRDD3. With V trimmed by 5 bases and J by 4 bases, 16 bases remained unmatched. From germline, CDR1 is TSWWSYY and CDR2 QGS. The CDR3 loop spans 18 amino acids. The CDR3 nucleotides are TGTGCTCTTGGGTGCCTTTTTTCCTGGGGGATAGTCTTCGATAAACTCATCTTT. Translation: CALGCLFSWGIVFDKLIF.